The present TCR beta chain was sequenced within a study of shared clonotypes between healthy human individuals (dated by TCRdb to 2018 to 2021). General notes on the study: Three men and a couple of women, aged 18 to 49 years, made up the cohort. For each donor, CD4 naive and CD4 memory were each given three plates, CD8 naive was given two plates, and CD8 memory was given one plate. To estimate repertoire size and how much clonotypes are shared between individuals, the study performed deep sequencing of blood TCR repertoires from a handful of healthy adults. Libraries were prepared and TCR repertoires were sequenced by different laboratories using diverse techniques, in order to increase sequencing depth and limit assay-specific biases. Each donor's leukapheresis produced roughly between about 0.9 and 9.5 billion PBMCs. Beyond this particular receptor, the publication reports: Even with the large sequencing depth, rarefaction of the sorted-subset datasets indicated that sequencing was incomplete. Based on pairwise subsampling, the degree of clonotype sharing among donors was expected to be affected by sequencing depth. Higher generation probabilities were observed for clonotypes shared by all four sorted-subset donors than for non-shared clonotypes. Only blood was sampled, and tissue TCR repertoires likely differ from those in blood. Because the study included a small number of donors, the genetic and exposure-history diversity represented was limited. Larger estimated clonotype richness was generally found for naive subsets than for memory subsets. Across a few donors, 5% to 6% of naive CD4, approximately 3.5% of naive CD8, approximately 2.5% of memory CD4, and 0.3% to 0.45% of memory CD8 clonotypes were shared.

CDR1 and CDR2 are read off the germline V gene (reference sequence) as SGHNT and YYREEE. From its cysteine to its phenylalanine, the CDR3 spans 15 amino acids. Of the read, only the CDR3 DNA is kept; its 45 bases are in frame from base 1. At the junction V is shortened by 3 bases and J by 2 bases; bases outside the gene matches: 4. Details on this clone: The antigen it recognizes is unknown. No much larger clonotype is one base removed from it; base qualities were not supplied.

CD8 naive samples were obtained by positive selection for CCR7 among CD45RO-negative cells, yielding a CD45RA+CCR7+ population from which TemRA cells were excluded. Donors were healthy HIV-negative adults with no recently reported acute infections or vaccinations. Every donor was a Caucasian adult living in Nashville, Tennessee, USA. After blood collection by leukapheresis, PBMCs were isolated using Ficoll-Histopaque density gradient centrifugation and then cryopreserved in the vapor phase of liquid nitrogen. Purity and quantity of every magnetically sorted T cell population were checked by analytical flow cytometry. From each sorted fraction, genomic DNA was isolated and quantified by UV absorbance on a Nanodrop 2000c. TCR CDR3 regions were amplified from genomic DNA by multiplex PCR using the deep immunoSEQ assay. Genomic DNA extracted from each cell subset was distributed evenly over all wells of several immunoSEQ 96-well plates, and each plate served as one replicate. Each replicate PCR for sorted subsets received about 220 ng genomic DNA, equal to about 30,000 T cell genomes. Purified libraries were quantified with a Qubit 3.0 fluorometer, sized on a Bioanalyzer 2100, and re-quantified with the KAPA Library Quantification kit. Every immunoSEQ 96-well plate was sequenced on a separate single-read 150-cycle Illumina NextSeq 550 flow cell. For the original study's pipeline: The immunoSEQ output contained only junctional sequences without quality scores, so filtering could not match that applied to full-length reads. Sequences were annotated with PyIR, a Python wrapper for IgBLAST v1.9, using IMGT germline references to assign V/J genes and CDR3. Any read was removed if the V/J assignment was weak (E-value above 1e-6), the CDR3 was missing, or the read contained stop codons, out-of-frame junctions, or ambiguous translated residues. V3J clonotypes were defined as sequences sharing an identical inferred V gene, J gene, and CDR3 amino acid sequence. The percentage overlap between two repertoires was calculated by dividing the number of shared unique clonotypes by the size of the smaller repertoire. RTK rarefaction, the Chao1 estimator, and Recon v2.1 estimates of unobserved clonotypes were used to assess repertoire richness. Generation probabilities for all TCRbeta clonotypes obtained by the gDNA method from a handful of donors were computed using OLGA. Imported from immuneACCESS, the table was reduced by TCRdb to in-frame sequences with V and J called. These copies leave out some clones; in studies compared against another copy, an unresolved V gene accounts for under half, and the cause of the remainder is not known. That table gives V, J and clone size, and the DNA gave D and trimming. The sample records 2 million to 2.5 million clones, just over 90% of which are singletons. The top ten clones comprise over 1.5% of the sample.

This receptor was taken from a man between 18 and 35 years old in good health. Some clones in this sample may be carry-over from other donors' samples. The specimen sequenced was naive CD8+ T cells from PBMCs. In light of the paper, this sample's cell subset or site label describes: CD45RA+CCR7+. Rearrangement joined TRBV5-4 to TRBJ2-1, and TRBD2 matches 8 of the central bases. CDR3 loop: CASSYKRETYNEQFF. The nucleotide sequence is TGTGCCAGCAGCTACAAGCGGGAGACCTACAATGAGCAGTTCTTC.